Given below is one TCR beta chain in context. The antigen is unknown. V shed 1 base and J shed 11 bases, with 15 bases lying between them. CDR3 size: 14 residues. From germline, CDR1 is MNHNY and CDR2 SVGAGI (reference sequence). This record belongs to a study of T cells in localized non-small cell lung cancer. The repertoire was sequenced with immunoSEQ multiplex PCR; TCRdb's copy has only in-frame clones and lacks some. This sample carries 45,000 to 70,000 clones, around 86% of them seen once, and the ten largest clones take about 5%. Study findings and constraints: Adjacent lung was found to contain a median roughly 60 of the top 100 tumor clones. A denser population of T cells in blood accompanied longer overall survival. Sequencing was restricted to one tumor region; therefore, heterogeneity remains possible.

This chain uses TRBV6-6 with TRBJ1-5; D call uncertain. The clonotype comes from a woman aged 40 to 75 with stage I lung adenocarcinoma. The sample here was peripheral blood, taken before any cancer treatment. The CDR3 reads CASSYLVDTQAQHF. For the CDR3, the DNA is TGTGCCAGCAGTTACTTAGTAGACACCCAGGCCCAGCATTTT.